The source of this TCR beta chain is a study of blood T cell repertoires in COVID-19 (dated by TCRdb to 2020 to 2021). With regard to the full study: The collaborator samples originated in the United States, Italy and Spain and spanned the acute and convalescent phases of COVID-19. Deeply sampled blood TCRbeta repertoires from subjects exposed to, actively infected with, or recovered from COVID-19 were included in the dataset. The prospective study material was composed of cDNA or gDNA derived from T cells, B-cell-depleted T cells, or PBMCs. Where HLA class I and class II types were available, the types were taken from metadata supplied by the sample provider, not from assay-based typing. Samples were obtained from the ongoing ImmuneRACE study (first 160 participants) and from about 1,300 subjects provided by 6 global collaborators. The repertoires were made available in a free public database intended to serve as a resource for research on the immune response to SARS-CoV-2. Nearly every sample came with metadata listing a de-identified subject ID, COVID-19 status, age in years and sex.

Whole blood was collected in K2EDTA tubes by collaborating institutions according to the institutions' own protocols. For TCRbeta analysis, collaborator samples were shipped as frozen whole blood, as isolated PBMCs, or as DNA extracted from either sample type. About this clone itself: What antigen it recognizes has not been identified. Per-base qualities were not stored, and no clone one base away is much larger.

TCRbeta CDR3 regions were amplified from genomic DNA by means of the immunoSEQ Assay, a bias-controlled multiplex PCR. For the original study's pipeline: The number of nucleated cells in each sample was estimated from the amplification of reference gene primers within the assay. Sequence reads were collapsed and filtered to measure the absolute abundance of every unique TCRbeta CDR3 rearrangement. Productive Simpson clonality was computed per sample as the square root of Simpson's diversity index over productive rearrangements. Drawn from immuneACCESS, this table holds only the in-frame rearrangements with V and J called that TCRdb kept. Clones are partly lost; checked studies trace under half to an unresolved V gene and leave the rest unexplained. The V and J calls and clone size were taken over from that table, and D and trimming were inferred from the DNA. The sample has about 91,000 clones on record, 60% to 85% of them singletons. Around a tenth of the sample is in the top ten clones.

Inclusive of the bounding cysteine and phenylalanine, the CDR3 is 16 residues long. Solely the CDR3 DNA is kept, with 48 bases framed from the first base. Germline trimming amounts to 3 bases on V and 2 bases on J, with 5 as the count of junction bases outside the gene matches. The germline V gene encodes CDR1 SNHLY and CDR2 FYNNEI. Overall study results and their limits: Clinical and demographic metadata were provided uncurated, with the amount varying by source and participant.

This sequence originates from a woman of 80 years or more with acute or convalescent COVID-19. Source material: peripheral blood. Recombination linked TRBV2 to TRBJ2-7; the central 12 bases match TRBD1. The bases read TGTGCCAGCAGTGAGGGGACAGGGGGCAACCCCTACGAGCAGTACTTC. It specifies CASSEGTGGNPYEQYF.